The table lists the clone carrying this T cell receptor (beta chain) with many counts. Its specificity is unknown. The CDR3 loop spans 15 amino acids. The V and J ends lost 4 bases and 5 bases, in that order; junction bases with no gene match: 6. CDR1 SGHTA and CDR2 FQGNSA come from the germline V gene. The data stem from a study of T-cell reconstitution after alpha-beta-depleted transplantation in children. Findings and caveats of the study: The high TCRbeta diversity at day 60 in some patients came from surviving recipient T cells and thymic progenitors. After transplant, at about two months, alpha-beta T cells were reportedly derived from several hundred expanded graft clones.

Molecular barcoding with unique molecular identifiers was used for the TCRbeta library. One entry per CDR3 protein, called by TCRdb with MiXCR from the PCR reads. This table has 500,000 to 750,000 distinct CDR3 sequences, 13% appearing once. This clonotype originated in a male patient between 10 and 17 years old who had a stem cell transplant for acute myeloid leukemia, so the T cells may come from the graft donor. This chain joins TRBV7-2 and TRBJ2-2, with 8 bases aligning to TRBD1. Sequences were derived from PBMCs, mostly from graft donor cells, sampled 360 days after TCRalphabeta/CD19-depleted stem cell transplant. The CDR3 is CASSSGQGWTGELFF. Written as DNA, the CDR3 is TGTGCCAGCAGCTCCGGACAGGGTTGGACCGGGGAGCTGTTTTTT.